This T cell receptor (beta chain) was observed in a study of CD8+CD57+ T cells in acquired aplastic anemia. For the study at large: On average, sorted CD4+ and CD8+ cells gave around 3 ug of DNA. General observations from the study: Patients and controls had CD8+ Simpson's diversity values that were not significantly distinct.

Both TCR beta VDJ combination and CDR3 sequence profiling were carried out. Genomic DNA was the template for this profiling. TCRdb re-called the reads with MiXCR, one entry per CDR3 protein. The table includes approximately 180,000 distinct CDR3 sequences, 55% to 65% detected once. This CDR3 has 15 residues. Germline assignment: CDR1 ENHRY and CDR2 SYGVKD. Trimming took 6 bases from V and 8 from J; bases not matched to a gene: 7. Regarding this clonotype: Its antigen is currently unknown.

In patients chosen for sequencing, flow cytometry had shown CD8+CD57+ cell expansion. Patients had not yet gotten any therapy when their blood was taken for sampling. The specimen was sorted CD4+, CD8+, or CD8+CD57+ T cells (not recorded which) from PBMCs. V is TRBV10-3 and J is TRBJ2-1; TRBD2 matches at 13 bases. The source is a human donor with aplastic anemia. CDR3 coding DNA: TGTGCCATCAGAGTAACTAGCGGGAGGGCCCATGAGCAGTTCTTC. Its protein is CAIRVTSGRAHEQFF.